The source of this TCR beta chain is a study of shared clonotypes between healthy human individuals. General study results and limits: Larger estimated richness was generally seen in naive subsets than in memory subsets. Clonotypes that were shared across a handful of donors made up roughly 5% of naive CD4 clonotypes.

The protocol was immunoSEQ multiplex PCR, while the TCRdb copy is restricted to in-frame clones and leaves out a portion. Here the sample spans about 2.4 million clones, around 94% being singletons. Trimming pared 5 bases from V and 6 bases from J, leaving 20 bases between. The CDR3 consists of 15 residues. CDR1 LGHNA and CDR2 YSLEER come from the germline V gene. This clone has only one observation. Its specificity is unknown. The sample consisted of naive CD4+ T cells sorted from blood. Subset of the sample: CD45RA+ positively selected. V and J are TRBV4-3 and TRBJ2-7; D may match TRBD1 or TRBD2 (5 bases each). The receptor comes from a man aged 18 to 29 in good health. In DNA, the CDR3 is TGCGCCAGCAGCGTCGATAGGCTTCAGAGGGGCGAGCAGTACTTC. It specifies CASSVDRLQRGEQYF.